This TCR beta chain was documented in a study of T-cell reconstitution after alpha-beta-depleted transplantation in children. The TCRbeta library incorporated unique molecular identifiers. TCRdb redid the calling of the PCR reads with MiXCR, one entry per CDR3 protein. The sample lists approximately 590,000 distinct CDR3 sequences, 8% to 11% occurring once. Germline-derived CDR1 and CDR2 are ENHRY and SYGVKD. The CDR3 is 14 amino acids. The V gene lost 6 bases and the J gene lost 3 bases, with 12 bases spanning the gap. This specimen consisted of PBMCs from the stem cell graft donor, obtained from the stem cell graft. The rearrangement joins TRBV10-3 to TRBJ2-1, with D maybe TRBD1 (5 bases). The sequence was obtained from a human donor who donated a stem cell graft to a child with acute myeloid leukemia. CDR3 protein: CAISYDTGYNEQFF. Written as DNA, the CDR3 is TGTGCCATCAGCTACGACACAGGCTACAATGAGCAGTTCTTC.